Listed below are T cell receptor beta chains from one sample, sequenced in a study of blood T cell repertoires in COVID-19. The data were produced by immunoSEQ multiplex PCR, yet TCRdb's version contains in-frame clones alone and is incomplete. The repertoire holds about 100,000 clones, roughly 78% seen once, with about a sixth in the top ten. The sequenced sample consisted of peripheral blood. Receptor source: a woman older than 75 with active or convalescent COVID-19. CDR3s include the opening cysteine and the closing phenylalanine or tryptophan. The D gene is left open where the match is weak. Only some rows state a clone size, as once, few, many or a class for expanded clones.

d_call clone_size j_call v_call cdr3_nt cdr3_aa
NA NA TRBJ2-7 TRBV4-1 TGCGCCAGCAGCCTCATGCCAGCGGAGTCCTACGAGCAGTACTTC CASSLMPAESYEQYF
TRBD2 NA TRBJ2-3 TRBV18 TGTGCCAGCTCACCCGTAGCGGGAACTAGCACAGATACGCAGTATTTT CASSPVAGTSTDTQYF
NA NA TRBJ1-4 TRBV7-2 TGTGCCAGCAGCTTTCGGGGAAGTGAAAAACTGTTTTTT CASSFRGSEKLFF
TRBD2 NA TRBJ2-3 TRBV10-3 TGTGCCATCAGACGGGGGGAGGGCACAGATACGCAGTATTTT CAIRRGEGTDTQYF
NA NA TRBJ2-1 TRBV29-1 TGCAGCGTTGAAGACCCAAACTCCCGGAGCTCCTACAATGAGCAGTTCTTC CSVEDPNSRSSYNEQFF
TRBD2 NA TRBJ2-1 TRBV4-2 TGTGCCAGCAGCGGCAGGACTAGCGGGAGTGGCTACAATGAGCAGTTCTTC CASSGRTSGSGYNEQFF
TRBD1 NA TRBJ1-1 TRBV7-2 TGTGCCAGCAGCTTAAGGGGGCGGGACACTGAAGCTTTCTTT CASSLRGRDTEAFF
NA NA TRBJ1-6 TRBV11-2 TGTGCCAGCAGTAATGGGGGGAATTCACCCCTCCACTTT CASSNGGNSPLHF
TRBD2 NA TRBJ2-1 TRBV5-6 TGTGCCAGCAGCTTAGGACTAGCGGGAGATGATGAGCAGTTCTTC CASSLGLAGDDEQFF
TRBD1 once TRBJ1-2 TRBV27 TGTGCCAGCAACTCCCAGGGGGTGGGACACTCCTATGGCTACACCTTC CASNSQGVGHSYGYTF
NA NA TRBJ1-5 TRBV28 TGTGCCAGCAGCCTCATGAAAACGCGGCCCCAGCATTTT CASSLMKTRPQHF
NA NA TRBJ2-5 TRBV6-6 TGTGCCAGCAGTTCTCTGGAGACCCAGTACTTC CASSSLETQYF
TRBD1 NA TRBJ1-5 TRBV6-5 TGTGCCAGCAGTTGGGACAGGGGCCAGCCCCAGCATTTT CASSWDRGQPQHF
NA NA TRBJ2-1 TRBV12-2 TGTGCAAGTCGCTTAGCGACCCGTGCAGGGACCTACAATGAGCAGTTCTTC CASRLATRAGTYNEQFF